The sequence of this TCR beta chain was determined in a study of T-cell reconstitution after alpha-beta-depleted transplantation in children. Findings and limits, study-wide: It was newly produced T cells that mostly accounted for T-cell counts and diversity one year after transplant. Surviving thymic progenitors and recipient T cells were the source of high TCRbeta diversity at day 60 in some patients. Alpha-beta T cells present about two months after transplant were reported to originate from several hundred expanded graft clones.

The CDR3 sequence is 18 residues long. CDR1 is SNHLY and CDR2 is FYNNEI in the germline V gene. A library of TCRbeta sequences, prepared with unique molecular identifiers, was generated. TCRdb fed the PCR reads into MiXCR, producing one record per CDR3 protein. The table lists around 250,000 distinct CDR3 sequences, around 7.8% of them singletons. This clonotype was found once. Its target is not known. The junction does not match germline at one end; this may be a read error. The sequenced sample was PBMCs, mostly from graft donor cells, obtained 180 days after TCRalphabeta/CD19-depleted stem cell transplant. This clonotype was obtained from a male patient between 10 and 17 years old who had a stem cell transplant for acute lymphoblastic leukemia, so the T cells may come from the graft donor. This sequence joins TRBV2 and TRBJ2-1; 9 nucleotides line up with TRBD2. The CDR3 protein is CTSSSRGGAGGQYNEQFF. CDR3 coding DNA: TGTACCAGCAGTTCCCGGGGGGGAGCGGGGGGCCAGTACAATGAGCAGTTCTTC.